Listed below are T cell receptor beta chains from one sample, sequenced in a study of blood T cell repertoires in COVID-19. Clones were sequenced by immunoSEQ multiplex PCR, and TCRdb holds only the in-frame ones, with some missing. The table has 110,000 to 150,000 clones, roughly 90% seen once. The specimen sequenced was peripheral blood. The receptor set was obtained from a man in his fifties with active or convalescent COVID-19. CDR3s include the opening cysteine and the closing phenylalanine or tryptophan. The size of a clone is reported for some rows only, either as once, few or many, or as a class for expanded clones.

TRBV27 . CASTGQGSYEQYF
TRBV27 . CASGLEGPFNEQFF
TRBV5-1 . CASSLTGQDTEAFF
TRBV19 . CASSKRTGTGNTIYF
TRBV21-1 once CAREREYEQYF
TRBV28 . CASSLSPWSGRADTQYF
TRBV4-2 once CASSQAASGTFNEQFF
TRBV2 . CASTTGPSREKLFF
TRBV28 . CASSRVDTGELFF
TRBV29-1 . CSVGLAGGSSYEQYF
TRBV10-3 . CAISEGGGTDTQYF
TRBV7-3 . CASSSSLAGGDTQYF
TRBV7-9 . CASSLATSTNEQFF
TRBV25-1 . CASSEESGLRHEQYF
TRBV5-1 . CASSLGGQDDEQYF
TRBV28 . CASSFAGTELGGYTF
TRBV6-5 . CASSKPGTGGGEAFF
TRBV27 . CASSIAGVGADTQYF
TRBV28 . CASSFRGNEKLFF
TRBV4-2 . CASSQASVGPPYNEQFF
TRBV18 . CASSSDVRDTEAFF
TRBV19 . CASSIEPGWANQPQHF
TRBV28 . CASSLQDRVVRRQPQHF
TRBV5-6 . CASSLRRTSGSTDTQYF
TRBV7-2 . CVSSLELAGNDEQFF
TRBV5-1 . CASSVERDYNEQFF
TRBV18 . CASSLEQGKNTEAFF
TRBV29-1 . CSVGPRAANYGYTF
TRBV19 . CASRGQGRDNEQFF
TRBV6-1 . CASSEVGTGGQAFF
TRBV5-1 . CASSLGPAGDPHEQYF
TRBV6-5 . CASKITGSTDTQYF
TRBV5-1 . CASSSSGSSYNEQFF
TRBV5-5 . CASSPGQFRNHNEKLFF
TRBV28 . CASSPRTGARTEAFF
TRBV3-1/TRBV3-2 . CASSPGHGNTIYF
TRBV19 . CASSTPGWVDTDTQYF
TRBV24-1 once CATSDNTGRNQPQHF
TRBV24-1 . CATSDRTGGIYEQYF
TRBV12-3/TRBV12-4 . CASSFSGSSGYF
TRBV10-2 once CASSRTGAGANVLTF
TRBV28 . CASKVAAGVGETQYF